The 24 T cell receptor beta chains reported below all come from one sample, sequenced in a study of blood T cell repertoires in COVID-19. Sequencing was performed with immunoSEQ multiplex PCR; in TCRdb, only in-frame clones are kept and a portion is missing. The data hold roughly 160,000 clones, with 70% to 80% observed a single time. Sequenced sample: PBMCs or T cells enriched from blood (not recorded which). These receptors were obtained from a woman in her sixties or seventies in a cohort exposed to, infected with or recovered from COVID-19 (not recorded which).

The chain uses TRBV7-8 and TRBJ2-3; D is unresolved. This CDR3 has 14 residues. V lost 7 bases, J lost 1 base, and 12 bases lay in between. Germline lookup yields CDR1 SGHVS and CDR2 FQNEAQ. CDR3 nucleotide sequence: TGTGCCAGCAAAAGGAGAGGCGGCACAGATACGCAGTATTTT. As protein: CASKRRGGTDTQYF.

The genes are TRBV5-1 and TRBJ1-4; TRBD1 is a possible D gene (6 bases). Trimming pared 2 bases from V and 7 bases from J, leaving 12 bases between. The CDR3 sequence is 14 residues long. CDR1 is SGHRS and CDR2 is YFSETQ in the germline V gene. The CDR3: CASSFRGPSEKLFF. The CDR3 region has the DNA TGCGCCAGCAGCTTCAGGGGACCTAGTGAAAAACTGTTTTTT.

With respect to this clone: Other DNA variants within this sample encode the same CDR3. V is TRBV20-1 and J is TRBJ2-7; unclear D gene. Trimming stripped 0 bases from V and 3 bases from J, with 3 bases between. The CDR3 spans 11 residues. CDR1 is DFQATT, CDR2 SNEGSKA, per germline (reference sequence). The CDR3 loop reads CSARDNYEQYF. The CDR3 DNA sequence: TGCAGTGCTAGAGACAACTACGAGCAGTACTTC.

This clone was seen ten or more times. This chain joins TRBV24-1 and TRBJ2-7; TRBD2 matches at 8 bases. This CDR3 contains 16 residues. V lost 2 bases to trimming and J lost 3 bases; unmatched junction nucleotides: 8. In germline, CDR1 is KGHDR, CDR2 SFDVKD. The CDR3 sequence: CATSDSRTSPDYEQYF. In nucleotides, the CDR3 is TGTGCCACCAGTGATTCCCGGACTAGCCCAGACTACGAGCAGTACTTC.

The rearrangement uses TRBV14 and TRBJ2-5; TRBD1 might be the D (6 bases). This CDR3 has 15 residues. Per germline, CDR1 SGHDN and CDR2 FVKESK. V shed 4 bases and J shed 2 bases, with 14 bases lying between them. The CDR3 DNA reads TGTGCCAGCAGCCTGAGGGGGTTGAATCAAGAGACCCAGTACTTC. It codes for CASSLRGLNQETQYF.

Note on this clone: The limits of the CDR3 on the DNA are not certain, so only TCRdb's listed CDR3 is given. This chain joins TRBV28 and TRBJ2-1; the listed D gene, TRBD1, was not tested against the DNA. The germline V gene encodes CDR1 MDHEN and CDR2 SYDVKM. The CDR3 adds up to 16 amino acids, both ends counted. The CDR3 here is CASSSSGHPSYNEQFF.

The chain uses TRBV2 and TRBJ1-5; D gene unclear. The CDR3 has 13 residues. CDR1 is SNHLY and CDR2 is FYNNEI in the germline V gene. V was shortened by 5 bases and J by 5 bases, with 10 bases between the two germline ends. Written as DNA, the CDR3 is TGTGCCAGCAGTACCGTCTACGATCAGCCCCAGCATTTT. This gives the protein CASSTVYDQPQHF.

The V and J genes are TRBV27 and TRBJ1-1; 9 bases match TRBD1. Looked up from germline, CDR1 is MNHEY and CDR2 is SMNVEV (reference sequence). CDR3 length equals 14 residues. V lost 6 bases and J lost 10; bases outside the gene matches: 12. CDR3: CASRPQGASVSAFF. The CDR3 DNA sequence: TGTGCCAGCAGGCCACAGGGGGCTTCGGTTTCAGCTTTCTTT.

This clone was recorded only once. The V gene is TRBV7-2, the J gene TRBJ1-2, with D possibly being TRBD1 (5 bases). Trimming left V 5 bases short and J 6 bases short, with 10 bases between. This CDR3 is built from 12 residues. Germline V lookup: CDR1 SGHTA, CDR2 FQGNSA. The CDR3 is CASSPQGHGYTF. CDR3 coding DNA: TGTGCCAGCAGCCCCCAGGGTCATGGCTACACCTTC.

In its sample, this clone was seen a few times. This chain connects TRBV10-3 to TRBJ2-2; 12 nucleotides match TRBD2. Trimming removed 0 bases from V and 7 bases from J; junction bases left unmatched: 12. In germline, CDR1 is ENHRY, CDR2 SYGVKD. There are 19 residues in the CDR3. CDR3: CAISESIASGRELGGELFF. In nucleotides, the CDR3 is TGTGCCATCAGTGAGTCGATCGCTAGCGGGAGGGAACTAGGCGGGGAGCTGTTTTTT.

This chain connects TRBV5-4 to TRBJ1-4; D uncertain. CDR1 and CDR2 from the germline V gene are SGHNT and YYREEE (reference sequence). CDR3 length equals 15 residues. Trimming cost V 0 bases and J 8 bases, with 14 bases left between them. CDR3 nucleotide sequence: TGTGCCAGCAGCTTGGGGGTTACAGCTCGGGAAAAACTGTTTTTT. Protein product: CASSLGVTAREKLFF.

The chain links TRBV18 to TRBJ1-6, with 7 bases aligning to TRBD1. This CDR3 is 15 amino acids long. Trimming removed 3 bases from V and 7 bases from J; junction bases left unmatched: 6. The germline CDR1 and CDR2 sequences are KGHSH and LQKENI. CDR3 nucleotide sequence: TGTGCCAGCTCACCCTACAGGGGAAAAAATTCACCCCTCCACTTT. It translates to CASSPYRGKNSPLHF.

This chain links TRBV28 with TRBJ2-4; the D is unclear. There are 16 residues in the CDR3. The V and J ends lost 8 bases and 4 bases respectively, with 21 bases between them. From germline, CDR1 is MDHEN and CDR2 SYDVKM. The CDR3 spells CASAPATTIMKNIQYF. Written as DNA, the CDR3 is TGTGCCAGCGCCCCCGCCACAACGATTATGAAAAACATTCAGTACTTC.

DNA for the CDR3: TGTGCCAGCAATCGTGGGGGAGGGGCGGAAGCTTTCTTT. Residues: CASNRGGGAEAFF. The V call is TRBV2, the J call TRBJ1-1, with a weak D call TRBD1 (5 bases). This CDR3 comprises 13 residues. The V end was cut by 7 bases, the J end by 8 bases, with 17 bases between. Germline CDR1 and CDR2: SNHLY and FYNNEI. The full variable domain, completed using reference TRBV2 and TRBJ1-1, is EPEVTQTPSHQVTQMGQEVILRCVPISNHLYFYWYRQILGQKVEFLVSFYNNEISEKSEIFDDQFSVERPDGSNFTLKIRSTKLEDSAMYFCASNRGGGAEAFFGQGTRLTVV.

This chain uses TRBV5-1 with TRBJ2-1; possibly TRBD2 for D (6 bases). CDR3 size: 14 residues. V lost 1 base, J lost 9 bases, and 14 bases lay in between. Germline lookup yields CDR1 SGHRS and CDR2 YFSETQ. The CDR3 region has the DNA TGCGCCAGCAGCTTGCCGACTAGTGGGGGTGAGCAGTTCTTC. Amino acid sequence: CASSLPTSGGEQFF.

This clone showed up just a few times. The CDR3 bases are TGTGCCAGCAGCTTAGCTTTAGATCAGCCCCAGCATTTT. As protein: CASSLALDQPQHF. J is TRBJ1-5 and V is TRBV11-2; no clear D. Trimming left V 1 base short and J 5 bases short, with 6 bases between. Germline CDR1 and CDR2: SGHAT and FQNNGV. The CDR3 is made up of 13 amino acids.

V is TRBV19 and J is TRBJ1-1; no clear D. Trimming shortened V by 1 base and J by 11 bases, and 11 bases separated the two germline ends. Germline CDR1 reads LNHDA; CDR2 reads SQIVND (reference sequence). The CDR3 extends over 12 amino acids. The CDR3 DNA reads as TGTGCCAGTAGTATAGGACTCGGTGACGCTTTCTTT. As protein: CASSIGLGDAFF.

The CDR3 nucleotides read TGTGCCAGCAGTTTATTGCGGGGGGACCAGCCCCAGCATTTT. It encodes CASSLLRGDQPQHF. The chain couples TRBV28 to TRBJ1-5; D might be TRBD1 (5 bases). V lost 1 base and J lost 7, with 11 bases in between. CDR3 length: 14 residues. Germline V gene data show CDR1 as MDHEN and CDR2 as SYDVKM.

The chain links TRBV2 to TRBJ2-3; TRBD1 matches at 7 bases. The trim removed 7 bases at V and 2 bases at J, leaving 6 bases unmatched. The CDR3 covers 14 residues. The germline V gene encodes CDR1 SNHLY and CDR2 FYNNEI. The CDR3, as DNA: TGTGCCAGCATCCCAGACAGGGCCACAGATACGCAGTATTTT. It codes for CASIPDRATDTQYF.

The V call is TRBV28, the J call TRBJ1-2, with D possibly matching TRBD1 (5 bases). CDR1 MDHEN and CDR2 SYDVKM come from the germline V gene. Trimming cost V 7 bases and J 4 bases, with 19 bases left between them. The CDR3 covers 15 residues. CDR3: CASIVRGGSGYGYTF. The DNA of the CDR3 is TGTGCCAGCATTGTTCGGGGGGGTTCGGGCTATGGCTACACCTTC.

The count of this clone is one. The V gene is TRBV3-1 (or the pseudogene TRBV3-2), the J gene TRBJ2-3; D may be TRBD1 (7 bases). CDR1 and CDR2 (germline): LGHDT, YNNKEL (reference sequence). Deletions cut 2 bases from V and 3 bases from J, with 15 bases between. The CDR3 is 16 amino acids. The CDR3 region has the DNA TGTGCCAGCAGCCAATTCGGGCAGGGGGGAACAGATACGCAGTATTTT. It encodes CASSQFGQGGTDTQYF.

V gene TRBV11-2 combines with J gene TRBJ2-5; perhaps TRBD2 as D (6 bases). Between the trimmed V and J ends, which lost 3 bases and 7 bases, there was a span of 15 bases. This CDR3 has 14 residues. Germline CDR1 SGHAT, CDR2 FQNNGV. In nucleotides, the CDR3 is TGTGCCAGCAGCTTTTCGGGGGTTCCTAGGACCCAGTACTTC. It codes for CASSFSGVPRTQYF.

The chain combines TRBV7-2 with TRBJ2-5; 8 bases map to TRBD1. This CDR3 is 14 amino acids long. Germline CDR1 is SGHTA and CDR2 is FQGNSA. With 4 bases clipped from V and 4 bases from J, the junction kept 5 bases outside the gene matches. DNA for the CDR3: TGTGCCAGCAGCTCAGACAGGGGAAGAGAGACCCAGTACTTC. Its translation: CASSSDRGRETQYF.

The V gene is TRBV6-2 or TRBV6-3, the J gene TRBJ1-1, with a weak D call TRBD1 (5 bases). Germline assignment: CDR1 MNHEY and CDR2 SVGEGT. V lost 5 bases to trimming and J lost 3 bases, with 7 bases between them. The CDR3 runs to 12 residues. The CDR3 DNA reads TGTGCCAGCAGTCGACAGTACACTGAAGCTTTCTTT. Protein product: CASSRQYTEAFF.